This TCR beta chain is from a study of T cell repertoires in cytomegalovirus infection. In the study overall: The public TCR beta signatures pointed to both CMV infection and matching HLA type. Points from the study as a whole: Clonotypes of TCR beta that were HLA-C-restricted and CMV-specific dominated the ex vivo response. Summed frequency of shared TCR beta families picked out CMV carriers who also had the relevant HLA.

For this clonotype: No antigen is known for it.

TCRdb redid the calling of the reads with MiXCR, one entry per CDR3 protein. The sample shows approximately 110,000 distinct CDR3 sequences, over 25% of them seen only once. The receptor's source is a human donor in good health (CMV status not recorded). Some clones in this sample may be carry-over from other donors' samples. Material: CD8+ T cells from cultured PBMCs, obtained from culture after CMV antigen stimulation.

The chain's CDR3 is CATLGTAANYEQYF. The DNA of the CDR3 is TGTGCCACCCTGGGGACAGCGGCGAACTACGAGCAGTACTTC. This sequence joins TRBV2 and TRBJ2-7, with TRBD1 matching 7 bases. Germline CDR1 reads SNHLY; CDR2 reads FYNNEI. The CDR3 is 14 amino acids. Trimming at V came to 10 bases and at J to 3 bases, leaving 12 bases not matched to a gene.